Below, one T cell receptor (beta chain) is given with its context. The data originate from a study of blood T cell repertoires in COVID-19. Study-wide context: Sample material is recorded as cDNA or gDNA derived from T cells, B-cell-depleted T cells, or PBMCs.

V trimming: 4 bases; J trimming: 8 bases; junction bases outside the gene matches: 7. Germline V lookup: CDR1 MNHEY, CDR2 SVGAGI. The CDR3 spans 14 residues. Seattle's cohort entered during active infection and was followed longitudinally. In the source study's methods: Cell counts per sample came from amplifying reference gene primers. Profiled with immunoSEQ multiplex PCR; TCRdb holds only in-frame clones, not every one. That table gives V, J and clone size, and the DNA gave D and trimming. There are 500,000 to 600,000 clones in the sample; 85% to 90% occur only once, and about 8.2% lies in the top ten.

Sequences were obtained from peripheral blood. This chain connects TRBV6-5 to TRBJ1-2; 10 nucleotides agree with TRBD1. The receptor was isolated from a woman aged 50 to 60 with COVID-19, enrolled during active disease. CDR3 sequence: CASSSAGQGTGYTF. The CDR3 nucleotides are TGTGCCAGCAGTTCGGCGGGACAGGGGACGGGCTACACCTTC.